The 20 T cell receptor beta chains presented below share a single source sample, sequenced in a study of long-term antiretroviral therapy in people with HIV. Version v3.0 of the immunoSEQ assay was performed at survey level. Assay: immunoSEQ multiplex PCR; the TCRdb copy retains only in-frame clones and omits some. This table has about 6,700 clones, approximately 74% appearing once. This sample comprised unsorted PBMCs, obtained 0.1 years before starting antiretroviral therapy. These receptors originate from a young man with HIV.

This clone has a single count. The chain employs TRBV28 and TRBJ1-6, with TRBD1 as a possible D gene (5 bases). The germline CDR1 and CDR2 sequences are MDHEN and SYDVKM. This CDR3 is 16 amino acids long. V lost 5 bases, J lost 0 bases, and 11 bases lay in between. The CDR3 region is CASSGWGSSYNSPLHF. The CDR3 DNA reads as TGTGCCAGCAGTGGATGGGGGAGCTCCTATAATTCACCCCTCCACTTT.

V and J are TRBV6-4 and TRBJ2-3, with 11 nucleotides matching TRBD2. The CDR3 is made up of 17 amino acids. V was pared by 5 bases and J by 3 bases, with 10 bases of the junction left unmatched. Germline V gene data show CDR1 as MRHNA and CDR2 as SNTAGT. The CDR3 DNA reads TGTGCCAGCAGTCTTACGATAGCGGGGGGGCCGACAGATACGCAGTATTTT. This encodes CASSLTIAGGPTDTQYF.

V and J are TRBV6-1 and TRBJ1-5; D might be TRBD1 (6 bases). Germline assignment: CDR1 MNHNS and CDR2 SASEGT. V was cut by 1 base and J by 2 bases, with 15 bases left in between. The CDR3 runs to 17 residues. The DNA for the CDR3 is TGTGCCAGCAGTGAAGGTAATTGGGGGGCTCGCAATCAGCCCCAGCATTTT. This sequence encodes CASSEGNWGARNQPQHF.

This chain connects TRBV28 to TRBJ1-4; D might be TRBD1 (5 bases). Germline lookup yields CDR1 MDHEN and CDR2 SYDVKM. V was cut by 2 bases and J by 8 bases, with 15 bases left in between. There are 15 residues in the CDR3. CDR3 nucleotide sequence: TGTGCCAGCAGTTTAGGTGTGGGGGTTGGGGAAAAACTGTTTTTT. As protein: CASSLGVGVGEKLFF.

The sample holds one count of this clone. This chain connects TRBV10-3 to TRBJ1-3; 9 bases are a match to TRBD1. CDR1 is ENHRY and CDR2 is SYGVKD in the germline V gene. Trimming at V came to 6 bases and at J to 2 bases, leaving 11 bases not matched to a gene. This CDR3 contains 17 residues. This chain's CDR3 is CAIRQPGQGFTGNTIYF. The CDR3 nucleotides read TGTGCCATCAGACAACCGGGACAGGGTTTCACTGGAAACACCATATATTTT.

This clone has only one observation. V gene TRBV5-8 combines with J gene TRBJ1-6; the D is unclear. Germline V CDR1 and CDR2: SGHTS, YDEGEE. The V gene lost 0 bases and the J gene lost 10 bases, with 11 bases spanning the gap. This CDR3 has 14 amino acids. Here the CDR3 reads CASSLGGRKSPLHF. The CDR3 nucleotides read TGTGCCAGCAGCTTGGGCGGGAGGAAATCACCCCTCCACTTT.

This clone was detected a few times. The same CDR3 also results from other DNA sequences found in this sample. This chain uses TRBV7-6 with TRBJ2-7, with D unclear. Germline V gene sequence: CDR1 SGHVS, CDR2 FNYEAQ. The CDR3 length is 13 residues. V was cut by 5 bases and J by 3 bases, with 11 bases left in between. The CDR3 reads CASSLGPNYEQYV. CDR3 coding DNA: TGTGCCAGCAGCCTCGGACCCAACTACGAGCAGTACGTC.

The J gene is TRBJ1-3, the V gene TRBV9; D remains ambiguous. The V end lost 3 bases, the J end lost 1 base, and 5 bases lay between the germline ends. Germline loops: CDR1 SGDLS, CDR2 YYNGEE. The CDR3 totals 13 residues. CDR3 DNA: TGTGCCAGCAGCGGGGGTTCTGGAAACACCATATATTTT. Residues: CASSGGSGNTIYF.

This chain connects TRBV7-3 to TRBJ2-5, with D possibly being TRBD2 (6 bases). The CDR3 contains 14 residues. Germline lookup yields CDR1 SGHTA and CDR2 FQGTGA. V shed 5 bases and J shed 2 bases, with 12 bases lying between them. DNA of the CDR3: TGTGCCAGCAGCCCGACGGGACTTCAAGAGACCCAGTACTTC. It encodes CASSPTGLQETQYF. Combining the CDR3 with reference TRBV7-3 and TRBJ2-5 gives the whole variable domain GAGVSQTPSNKVTEKGKYVELRCDPISGHTALYWYRQSLGQGPEFLIYFQGTGAADDSGLPNDRFFAVRPEGSVSTLKIQRTERGDSAVYLCASSPTGLQETQYFGPGTRLLVL.

The chain carries TRBV2 and TRBJ2-1; D might be TRBD1 (6 bases). The CDR3 is 12 amino acids. Trimming removed 5 bases from V and 7 bases from J, with 9 bases in between. Germline loops: CDR1 SNHLY, CDR2 FYNNEI. CDR3 sequence reads: CASSTDSNEQFF. CDR3 nucleotides: TGTGCCAGCAGTACGGACAGTAATGAGCAGTTCTTC.

The chain couples TRBV7-6 to TRBJ2-1; D perhaps matches TRBD2 (5 bases). With 5 bases removed from V and 4 bases from J, the gap between germline ends came to 9 bases. The V gene's germline CDR1 is SGHVS and CDR2 FNYEAQ. The CDR3 contains 13 residues. CDR3 sequence reads: CASSTREYNEQFF. CDR3 DNA sequence: TGTGCCAGCAGCACGAGGGAATACAATGAGCAGTTCTTC.

This clone has a single count. The gene calls are TRBV27 and TRBJ2-3, with D possibly matching TRBD1 (5 bases). CDR1 is MNHEY, CDR2 SMNVEV, per germline (reference sequence). The CDR3 length is 15 residues. Trimming removed 5 bases from V and 8 bases from J, with 20 bases in between. For the CDR3, the DNA is TGTGCCAGCAGTGCGCACGACAGCGACCAAGGTACGCAGTATTTT. This codes for CASSAHDSDQGTQYF.

A remark on this clone: Mismatch with germline at one junction end may stem from a read error. At the DNA level, this CDR3 is encoded by other sequences in the same sample as well. This chain uses TRBV5-1 with TRBJ1-1, with D perhaps TRBD1 (6 bases). Germline CDR1 SGHRS, CDR2 YFSETQ. The CDR3 extends over 17 amino acids. CDR3 amino acids: CASSLTTGHKMNTEAFF. CDR3 DNA: TGCGCCAGCAGCTTGACCACGGGACATAAGATGAACACCGAAGCTTTCTTT.

The genes are TRBV5-4 and TRBJ2-1; the D gene is possibly TRBD2 (5 bases). This CDR3 spans 13 amino acids. V lost 0 bases and J lost 9, with 10 bases in between. Germline CDR1 and CDR2: SGHNT and YYREEE (reference sequence). The CDR3 bases are TGTGCCAGCAGCTTGGTGGGGAGTACTGAGCAGTTCTTC. It is translated as CASSLVGSTEQFF.

The genes are TRBV28 and TRBJ2-1; possible D gene TRBD2, 6 bases. V lost 6 bases, J lost 5 bases, and 14 bases lay in between. The V gene's germline CDR1 is MDHEN and CDR2 SYDVKM. The CDR3 is made up of 14 amino acids. As DNA, the CDR3 is TGTGCCAGCAGGGTTCCGGGACTTCACAATGAGCAGTTCTTC. It codes for CASRVPGLHNEQFF.

The chain has TRBV11-2 and TRBJ2-1; D remains ambiguous. V lost 6 bases to trimming and J lost 9 bases, with 12 bases between them. The CDR3 length is 12 residues. CDR1 and CDR2 (germline): SGHAT, FQNNGV. CDR3 region: CASSHRAGEQFF. In nucleotides, the CDR3 is TGTGCCAGCAGTCACCGGGCTGGTGAGCAGTTCTTC.

The chain has TRBV7-2 and TRBJ1-1, with a weak D call TRBD1 (5 bases). There are 16 residues in the CDR3. Germline V gene lookup returns CDR1 SGHTA and CDR2 FQGNSA. V lost 1 base and J 10 bases, leaving 22 bases between the germline ends. CDR3 sequence (DNA): TGTGCCAGCAGCTTAGTGCTCGAGGGGTGGGGCTCGGGAGCTTTCTTT. As protein: CASSLVLEGWGSGAFF.

For the CDR3, the DNA is TGTGCCAGCAGCGTTCCAGGGGAGAGAGGCGAGCAGTACTTC. Its translation: CASSVPGERGEQYF. The chain carries TRBV11-2 and TRBJ2-7; D is perhaps TRBD1 (6 bases). CDR3 length equals 14 residues. CDR1 and CDR2 (germline): SGHAT, FQNNGV. V was clipped by 5 bases and J by 6 bases, with 17 bases between them.

The rearrangement uses TRBV19 and TRBJ2-3, with a possible D match to TRBD2 (5 bases). The V gene's germline CDR1 is LNHDA and CDR2 SQIVND (reference sequence). V lost 3 bases, J lost 3 bases, and 13 bases lay in between. There are 15 residues in the CDR3. For the CDR3, the DNA is TGTGCCAGTAGTATCCCCGGGAAAGGGACAGATACGCAGTATTTT. Protein sequence: CASSIPGKGTDTQYF.

The rearrangement uses TRBV7-3 and TRBJ1-1; TRBD1 is a possible D gene (5 bases). The CDR3 is made up of 16 amino acids. The ends were cut back, 5 bases at V and 0 bases at J, with 16 bases in the middle. Germline V lookup: CDR1 SGHTA, CDR2 FQGTGA. The CDR3 DNA reads TGTGCCAGCAGCCCCCACCCCCCGGGGGTGAACACTGAAGCTTTCTTT. Amino acid sequence: CASSPHPPGVNTEAFF. The full variable domain, with the rest looked up from reference TRBV7-3 and TRBJ1-1, is GAGVSQTPSNKVTEKGKYVELRCDPISGHTALYWYRQSLGQGPEFLIYFQGTGAADDSGLPNDRFFAVRPEGSVSTLKIQRTERGDSAVYLCASSPHPPGVNTEAFFGQGTRLTVV.